Below are 25 T cell receptor beta chains sequenced from a single sample in a study of cytomegalovirus exposure and HLA in healthy donors. The primer mix had 60 Vbeta and 13 Jbeta primers. Repertoires were generated with immunoSEQ multiplex PCR, while TCRdb's copy carries only in-frame clones and drops some. The sample has about 150,000 clones, 85% seen once; the top ten hold 1%. The source material was PBMCs. These TCRs come from a boy aged 2 to 10 in good health and CMV-seronegative.

The chain carries TRBV4-1 and TRBJ2-1; 8 bases are a match to TRBD1. CDR1 MGHRA and CDR2 YSYEKL come from the germline V gene. This CDR3 comprises 16 residues. Unmatched junction bases numbered 2, after V lost 1 base and J lost 0 bases. This CDR3 reads CASSQAGTGSYNEQFF. In DNA form, the CDR3 reads TGCGCCAGCAGCCAAGCGGGGACAGGCTCCTACAATGAGCAGTTCTTC.

The chain recombines TRBV13 with TRBJ2-6; 9 nucleotides line up with TRBD1. V lost 4 bases to trimming and J lost 0 bases; unmatched junction nucleotides: 10. The CDR3 covers 19 residues. Germline assignment: CDR1 PRHDT and CDR2 FYEKMQ (reference sequence). CDR3 protein: CASSSVPGQGSSGANVLTF. The CDR3, as DNA: TGTGCCAGCAGCTCGGTACCGGGACAGGGCTCCTCTGGGGCCAACGTCCTGACTTTC.

This clone has only a few counts. The V and J genes are TRBV27 and TRBJ2-5; D possibly corresponds to TRBD2 (7 bases). The CDR3 runs 15 residues. Deletions cut 4 bases from V and 3 bases from J, with 15 bases between. Germline assignment: CDR1 MNHEY and CDR2 SMNVEV (reference sequence). The CDR3 coding sequence is TGTGCCAGCAGTTCGCAACAGGGAGGGGAAGAGACCCAGTACTTC. This translates into CASSSQQGGEETQYF.

This clone appeared a single time. V gene TRBV28 combines with J gene TRBJ1-4; D remains ambiguous. V was cut by 5 bases and J by 6 bases, with 10 bases left in between. The CDR3 is 13 residues long. From germline, CDR1 is MDHEN and CDR2 SYDVKM. CDR3 sequence (DNA): TGTGCCAGCAGTAGCTCCATGTATGAAAAACTGTTTTTT. Its protein product is CASSSSMYEKLFF.

J is TRBJ2-7 and V is TRBV2, with D hard to call. Germline CDR1 is SNHLY and CDR2 is FYNNEI. Trimming cost V 3 bases and J 3 bases, with 9 bases left between them. This CDR3 is built from 13 residues. CDR3 residues: CASSEALNYEQYV. In DNA, the CDR3 is TGTGCCAGCAGTGAGGCTCTGAACTACGAGCAGTACGTC.

The J gene is TRBJ1-1, the V gene TRBV6-5; D is perhaps TRBD1 (5 bases). Germline CDR1 MNHEY, CDR2 SVGAGI. The CDR3 contains 13 residues. Trimming shortened V by 5 bases and J by 2 bases, and 9 bases separated the two germline ends. In DNA, the CDR3 is TGTGCCAGCAGTGAAAGGACAAACACTGAAGCTTTCTTT. It encodes CASSERTNTEAFF.

The rearrangement uses TRBV5-4 and TRBJ2-7; D may be TRBD1 (6 bases). Germline CDR1 reads SGHNT; CDR2 reads YYREEE (reference sequence). V lost 4 bases, J lost 4 bases, and 12 bases lay in between. The CDR3 totals 13 residues. In DNA form, the CDR3 reads TGTGCCAGCAGCGCAGGGGAGAGATACGAGCAGTACTTC. Its protein product is CASSAGERYEQYF.

The chain links TRBV28 to TRBJ1-1; D is unclear. CDR1 is MDHEN, CDR2 SYDVKM, per germline. The CDR3 is made up of 13 amino acids. Trimming removed 1 base at V and 6 bases at J, with 9 bases between. In nucleotides, the CDR3 is TGTGCCAGCAGTTTATCGGGGATCCCTGAAGCTTTCTTT. The encoded protein is CASSLSGIPEAFF.

This clone has a single count. The V and J genes are TRBV7-6 and TRBJ2-1, with 7 bases aligning to TRBD2. In germline, CDR1 is SGHVS, CDR2 FNYEAQ. The CDR3 has 15 residues. V trimming: 4 bases; J trimming: 4 bases; junction bases outside the gene matches: 7. This CDR3 reads CASSSGAGLYNEQFF. The CDR3 DNA is TGTGCCAGCAGCTCTGGAGCGGGACTTTACAATGAGCAGTTCTTC.

This chain joins TRBV30 and TRBJ2-3; D is possibly TRBD2 (6 bases). This CDR3 contains 14 residues. V gave up 1 base and J gave up 6 bases, with 14 bases separating them. Germline lookup yields CDR1 GTSNPN and CDR2 SVGIG (reference sequence). CDR3 coding DNA: TGTGCCTGGAGTGGTAGCGGAGGGCTGGATACGCAGTATTTT. Translating gives CAWSGSGGLDTQYF.

This sequence joins TRBV5-6 and TRBJ2-1, with a possible D match to TRBD2 (5 bases). This CDR3 comprises 15 residues. Trimming left V 0 bases short and J 6 bases short, with 13 bases between. Germline V CDR1 and CDR2: SGHDT, YYEEEE. The CDR3 reads CASSLVRAGGNEQFF. CDR3 DNA: TGTGCCAGCAGCTTGGTGCGGGCTGGAGGCAATGAGCAGTTCTTC.

The chain has TRBV6-6 and TRBJ1-1; 8 nucleotides match TRBD1. Germline V gives CDR1 MNHNY, CDR2 SVGAGI (reference sequence). This CDR3 is 14 amino acids long. Germline trimming cut 4 bases from V and 1 base from J; bases unmatched to any gene: 2. The CDR3 DNA reads TGTGCCAGCAGTTTCACAGGGGGGAACACTGAAGCTTTCTTT. It is translated as CASSFTGGNTEAFF.

The CDR3 is CASSPAGQGLNWEKLFF. Written as DNA, the CDR3 is TGTGCCAGCTCACCGGCGGGACAGGGGCTCAATTGGGAAAAACTGTTTTTT. The V and J genes are TRBV18 and TRBJ1-4, with 10 positions matching TRBD1. The trim removed 3 bases at V and 8 bases at J, leaving 12 bases unmatched. From germline, CDR1 is KGHSH and CDR2 LQKENI. The CDR3 has 17 residues.

The V gene is TRBV5-1, the J gene TRBJ1-2, with 7 nucleotides matching TRBD1. The CDR3 contains 14 residues. V lost 3 bases to trimming and J lost 3 bases; unmatched junction nucleotides: 5. The germline V gene encodes CDR1 SGHRS and CDR2 YFSETQ. CDR3: CASSWDSSDYGYTF. As DNA, the CDR3 is TGCGCCAGCAGCTGGGACAGCTCCGACTATGGCTACACCTTC.

The chain employs TRBV7-2 and TRBJ1-2, with a tentative D call TRBD1 (5 bases). The CDR3 extends over 14 amino acids. Germline assignment: CDR1 SGHTA and CDR2 FQGNSA. V was trimmed by 1 base and J by 0 bases, leaving 6 bases between them. CDR3 DNA sequence: TGTGCCAGCAGCTTAGGGGGGGCTAACTATGGCTACACCTTC. Translating it yields CASSLGGANYGYTF.

The CDR3 protein is CASSQGQGQDNYGYTF. DNA of the CDR3: TGTGCCAGCAGCCAGGGTCAGGGACAGGATAACTATGGCTACACCTTC. V is TRBV4-2 and J is TRBJ1-2; TRBD1 aligns across 8 bases. Unmatched junction bases numbered 7, after V lost 3 bases and J lost 1 base. Germline CDR1 reads LGHNA; CDR2 reads YNFKEQ. The CDR3 has 16 amino acids.

The rearrangement links TRBV27 to TRBJ2-3, with 9 nucleotides matching TRBD2. The CDR3 has 15 residues. J was trimmed by 2 bases and V by 6 bases; bases with no gene match: 6. CDR1 MNHEY and CDR2 SMNVEV come from the germline V gene (reference sequence). CDR3 amino acids: CASRRLAGTTDTQYF. CDR3 DNA sequence: TGTGCCAGCAGGCGGCTAGCGGGGACCACAGATACGCAGTATTTT.

This sequence joins TRBV4-2 and TRBJ2-3; D is perhaps TRBD1 (5 bases). Germline assignment: CDR1 LGHNA and CDR2 YNFKEQ. V was clipped by 4 bases and J by 4 bases, with 9 bases between them. This CDR3 contains 13 residues. The CDR3 DNA is TGTGCCAGCAGCCCCCAACAGGCAGATACGCAGTATTTT. Its protein is CASSPQQADTQYF.

V and J are TRBV5-1 and TRBJ2-5, with 10 bases that match TRBD1. The CDR3 totals 16 residues. Germline CDR1 SGHRS, CDR2 YFSETQ. J lost 0 bases, V lost 3 bases, and 5 bases had no gene match. CDR3 bases: TGCGCCAGCAGCTCATCGACAGGGGGCTACCAAGAGACCCAGTACTTC. Amino acids: CASSSSTGGYQETQYF.

This chain joins TRBV7-9 and TRBJ2-4; the match to TRBD2 covers 12 bases. Germline CDR1 is SEHNR and CDR2 is FQNEAQ (reference sequence). The CDR3 has 19 amino acids. The junction had 7 bases not matched to a gene; V was cut back by 1 base and J by 0 bases. CDR3 residues: CASSLGASGGARAKNIQYF. The CDR3 coding sequence is TGTGCCAGCAGCTTAGGGGCTAGCGGGGGGGCCCGAGCCAAAAACATTCAGTACTTC.

The genes are TRBV5-4 and TRBJ2-3, with 8 positions matching TRBD1. The germline gives CDR1 SGHNT, CDR2 YYREEE (reference sequence). This CDR3 is 15 amino acids long. J gave up 3 bases and V 4 bases, and 7 bases lay outside the gene matches. CDR3 in amino acids: CASSRLDRVTDTQYF. DNA of the CDR3: TGTGCCAGCAGCCGCTTGGACAGGGTGACAGATACGCAGTATTTT.

The chain is built from TRBV7-9 and TRBJ2-3; 7 bases align to TRBD1. Germline loops: CDR1 SEHNR, CDR2 FQNEAQ (reference sequence). V lost 9 bases, J lost 3 bases, and 15 bases stayed unmatched. There are 16 residues in the CDR3. The CDR3 nucleotides are TGTGCCAGTGCCGACAGGGCACGGGGTGGTACAGATACGCAGTATTTT. Translation: CASADRARGGTDTQYF.

The chain joins TRBV7-8 to TRBJ2-2; maybe TRBD1 (6 bases). Germline V lookup: CDR1 SGHVS, CDR2 FQNEAQ. This CDR3 is built from 13 residues. Trimming shortened V by 4 bases and J by 3 bases, and 6 bases separated the two germline ends. The CDR3 region is CASSYRDTGELFF. The CDR3 nucleotides read TGTGCCAGCAGCTACAGGGACACCGGGGAGCTGTTTTTT.

The chain has TRBV28 and TRBJ2-3; tentatively, D is TRBD2 (5 bases). Between the trimmed V and J ends, which lost 3 bases and 3 bases, there was a span of 7 bases. The CDR3 loop spans 13 amino acids. Germline V gene lookup returns CDR1 MDHEN and CDR2 SYDVKM. CDR3 DNA sequence: TGTGCCAGCAGTTTTCTAGCTACAGATACGCAGTATTTT. It encodes CASSFLATDTQYF.

The chain links TRBV11-2 to TRBJ2-1; D may be TRBD2 (6 bases). In germline, CDR1 is SGHAT, CDR2 FQNNGV. This CDR3 is built from 18 residues. V was trimmed by 1 base and J by 0 bases, leaving 16 bases between them. CDR3 nucleotides: TGTGCCAGCAGCTTAGGAGGGTTACGGGGGAGCTCCTACAATGAGCAGTTCTTC. Translation: CASSLGGLRGSSYNEQFF.